These 11 T cell receptor beta chains share one sample of origin, sequenced in a study of cytomegalovirus exposure and HLA in healthy donors. PCR amplification relied on 60 Vbeta primers (plus 13 Jbeta primers). TCRdb's copy holds only in-frame clones and misses some; the assay was immunoSEQ multiplex PCR. This table has fewer than 200,000 clones, around 77% appearing once. Sequencing was done on a sample of PBMCs. The receptor source for this set is a man aged 55 to 70 in good health and CMV-seronegative.

The chain carries TRBV19 and TRBJ2-1; 11 bases align to TRBD2. The V segment lost 3 bases and the J segment 7 bases; nucleotides outside the gene matches: 5. Germline V gene sequence: CDR1 LNHDA, CDR2 SQIVND (reference sequence). The CDR3 length is 15 residues. The CDR3 protein is CASSIMSSGRNEQFF. For the CDR3, the DNA is TGTGCCAGTAGTATCATGTCTAGCGGGAGGAATGAGCAGTTCTTC. The full variable domain, its missing parts supplied by reference TRBV19 and TRBJ2-1, is DGGITQSPKYLFRKEGQNVTLSCEQNLNHDAMYWYRQDPGQGLRLIYYSQIVNDFQKGDIAEGYSVSREKKESFPLTVTSAQKNPTAFYLCASSIMSSGRNEQFFGPGTRLTVL.

The chain combines TRBV7-6 with TRBJ2-7, with a weak D call TRBD2 (5 bases). Per the germline V gene, CDR1 is SGHVS and CDR2 is FNYEAQ. The CDR3 length is 11 residues. V dropped 3 bases and J dropped 5 bases, with 5 bases sitting between them. The DNA of the CDR3 is TGTGCCAGCAGCTTGGAGGACGAGCAGTACTTC. Its protein product is CASSLEDEQYF.

V and J are TRBV4-3 and TRBJ2-1; 10 nucleotides agree with TRBD2. Trimming took 0 bases from V and 4 from J; bases not matched to a gene: 12. The CDR3 loop spans 19 amino acids. Germline V gene sequence: CDR1 LGHNA, CDR2 YSLEER. The CDR3 is CASSQDHWASGGPYNEQFF. CDR3 nucleotides: TGCGCCAGCAGCCAAGATCACTGGGCTAGCGGGGGACCTTACAATGAGCAGTTCTTC.

V gene TRBV7-9 combines with J gene TRBJ2-7; 11 bases map to TRBD2. The V gene's germline CDR1 is SEHNR and CDR2 FQNEAQ (reference sequence). This CDR3 is built from 15 residues. V shed 5 bases and J 6 bases; nucleotides not matched to a gene: 9. CDR3 region: CASSPFSGGAFEQYF. CDR3 DNA sequence: TGTGCCAGCAGCCCCTTTAGCGGGGGGGCTTTCGAGCAGTACTTC.

The chain is built from TRBV7-9 and TRBJ2-5, with TRBD2 matching 7 bases. Germline V gene data show CDR1 as SEHNR and CDR2 as FQNEAQ (reference sequence). The junction had 13 bases not matched to a gene; V was cut back by 5 bases and J by 4 bases. CDR3 size: 16 residues. DNA of the CDR3: TGTGCCAGCAGCCCGGGGCCGAGACTAGCACGAGAGACCCAGTACTTC. Translating it yields CASSPGPRLARETQYF.

The J gene is TRBJ2-2, the V gene TRBV7-2, with a possible D match to TRBD2 (6 bases). V was cut by 2 bases and J by 4 bases, with 11 bases left in between. The CDR3 runs 15 residues. Germline V gene sequence: CDR1 SGHTA, CDR2 FQGNSA. The DNA of the CDR3 is TGTGCCAGCAGCTTACTTGGAGGGGCCACCGGGGAGCTGTTTTTT. It is translated as CASSLLGGATGELFF.

The sample holds a few counts of this clone. The chain uses TRBV2 and TRBJ2-1, with TRBD2 matching over 10 bases. The CDR3 has 18 amino acids. The junction had 20 bases not matched to a gene; V was cut back by 7 bases and J by 8 bases. The V gene's germline CDR1 is SNHLY and CDR2 FYNNEI. CDR3 DNA: TGTGCCAGCAAGGGATCCCTTCTAGCGGGAGTTTTAAAGGATGAGCAGTTCTTC. Protein: CASKGSLLAGVLKDEQFF.

The chain has TRBV7-2 and TRBJ2-1; 8 bases are a match to TRBD2. CDR1 SGHTA and CDR2 FQGNSA come from the germline V gene. This CDR3 region has 16 residues. The junction had 14 bases not matched to a gene; V was cut back by 3 bases and J by 10 bases. The CDR3 spells CASSFPRGGSAREQFF. The DNA for the CDR3 is TGTGCCAGCAGCTTCCCTCGGGGGGGGTCTGCTCGGGAGCAGTTCTTC.

The chain couples TRBV29-1 to TRBJ2-3; 7 nucleotides line up with TRBD1. V shed 5 bases, J shed 2 bases, and the junction held 10 bases outside the gene matches. The CDR3 runs 15 residues. In germline, CDR1 is SQVTM, CDR2 ANQGSEA. CDR3 region: CSVFGEGQNTDTQYF. In DNA form, the CDR3 reads TGCAGCGTTTTTGGTGAGGGACAGAACACAGATACGCAGTATTTT.

The V gene is TRBV19, the J gene TRBJ2-1; 11 nucleotides align to TRBD1. The CDR3 has 15 residues. The junction had 7 bases not matched to a gene; V was cut back by 7 bases and J by 5 bases. Germline CDR1 and CDR2: LNHDA and SQIVND (reference sequence). The CDR3 region has the DNA TGTGCCAGTACGGCGGGACAGGGGGTCCACAATGAGCAGTTCTTC. Translated, it gives CASTAGQGVHNEQFF.

V usage is TRBV15 and J usage is TRBJ1-5; 7 bases align to TRBD1. Per germline, CDR1 LNHNV and CDR2 YYDKDF (reference sequence). The CDR3 extends over 19 amino acids. Trimming removed 0 bases from V and 0 bases from J; junction bases left unmatched: 11. The CDR3 DNA sequence: TGTGCCACCAGCAGAGATAAATACGGGACAGAGTTTAGCAATCAGCCCCAGCATTTT. Its protein is CATSRDKYGTEFSNQPQHF.